This T cell receptor beta chain was sequenced for a study of blood T cell repertoires in COVID-19. Trimming at V came to 7 bases and at J to 6 bases, leaving 5 bases not matched to a gene. This CDR3 has 13 amino acids. Germline CDR1 and CDR2: SGHDT and YYEEEE. Residents of 24 US areas, aged roughly 18 to 95 years, made up the participants. Profiling relied on immunoSEQ multiplex PCR, and the TCRdb table lists in-frame clones only, not all of them. The sample carries some 490,000 clones, about 88% recorded once. This TCR was recovered from an older woman who had recovered from COVID-19. The chain uses TRBV5-6 and TRBJ2-7; 12 nucleotides agree with TRBD1. The sample consisted of PBMCs or T cells enriched from blood (not recorded which). This CDR3 reads CASLGTGGAEQYF. The CDR3, as DNA: TGTGCCAGCCTCGGGACAGGGGGCGCCGAGCAGTACTTC.